Listed here are 20 T cell receptor beta chains from one sample, sequenced in a study of long-term antiretroviral therapy in people with HIV. Runs used v3.0 of the immunoSEQ assay and were done at survey level. The method was immunoSEQ multiplex PCR; TCRdb's version includes in-frame clones alone and lacks a portion of them. The sample consists of fewer than 30,000 clones, around 86% of them appearing once. Material: unsorted PBMCs, obtained just over 2.6 years after starting antiretroviral therapy. The receptors stem from a man aged 35 to 55 with HIV.

The rearrangement uses TRBV10-2 and TRBJ2-2; D is unresolved. The germline CDR1 and CDR2 sequences are WSHSY and SAAADI. This CDR3 region has 14 residues. V lost 8 bases and J lost 4, with 14 bases in between. The CDR3 loop reads CASSLDSGTGELFF. In nucleotides, the CDR3 is TGCGCCAGCTCTCTCGACTCGGGCACCGGGGAGCTGTTTTTT.

The table lists this clone with a few counts. The genes are TRBV4-1 and TRBJ2-7; a weak D match, TRBD2 (6 bases). Germline CDR1 MGHRA, CDR2 YSYEKL. With 1 base removed from V and 0 bases from J, the gap between germline ends came to 10 bases. There are 15 residues in the CDR3. CDR3 residues: CASSQVGGFSYEQYF. The CDR3 nucleotides are TGCGCCAGCAGCCAAGTGGGGGGTTTCTCCTACGAGCAGTACTTC.

The V and J genes are TRBV4-3 and TRBJ1-4; the D gene is possibly TRBD1 (5 bases). The CDR3 loop spans 14 amino acids. Deletions cut 0 bases from V and 6 bases from J, with 8 bases between. Germline V gene sequence: CDR1 LGHNA, CDR2 YSLEER. DNA for the CDR3: TGCGCCAGCAGCCAAGATCGGGGGGATGAAAAACTGTTTTTT. Its protein is CASSQDRGDEKLFF.

This chain links TRBV7-8 with TRBJ2-1; 7 nucleotides line up with TRBD2. V was clipped by 7 bases and J by 5 bases; unmatched bases: 11. Germline CDR1 and CDR2: SGHVS and FQNEAQ. The CDR3 extends over 15 amino acids. This chain's CDR3 is CASIHPGTKNNEQFF. DNA of the CDR3: TGTGCCAGCATCCATCCCGGGACTAAAAACAATGAGCAGTTCTTC.

The CDR3 reads CASSQDLEGSSYGYTF. The CDR3 bases are TGTGCCAGCAGCCAAGATCTGGAAGGGAGTTCCTATGGCTACACCTTC. The chain combines TRBV14 with TRBJ1-2, with D unresolved. The V gene's germline CDR1 is SGHDN and CDR2 FVKESK. V lost 0 bases and J 4 bases, leaving 15 bases between the germline ends. The CDR3 runs to 16 residues.

This clone appeared a few times. CDR3 DNA: TGCGCCAGCAGCTTCGGACCAGCGCCCGGGGAGCTGTTTTTT. Protein: CASSFGPAPGELFF. The gene calls are TRBV5-1 and TRBJ2-2; no firm D call. Trimming shortened V by 2 bases and J by 6 bases, and 11 bases separated the two germline ends. Germline V gives CDR1 SGHRS, CDR2 YFSETQ. This CDR3 region has 14 residues.

The chain uses TRBV6-5 and TRBJ1-6; a possible D gene is TRBD1 (5 bases). Deletions cut 3 bases from V and 2 bases from J, with 11 bases between. This CDR3 region has 16 residues. CDR1 is MNHEY and CDR2 is SVGAGI in the germline V gene. CDR3 amino acids: CASSYGRDPYNSPLHF. CDR3 nucleotides: TGTGCCAGCAGTTATGGGCGGGACCCCTATAATTCACCCCTCCACTTT.

The rearrangement uses TRBV30 and TRBJ2-3, with no clear D. CDR3 length equals 14 residues. CDR1 and CDR2 from the germline V gene are GTSNPN and SVGIG (reference sequence). V was trimmed by 3 bases and J by 0 bases, leaving 10 bases between them. DNA for the CDR3: TGTGCCTGGAGCATTAAATCTAGCACAGATACGCAGTATTTT. Amino acids: CAWSIKSSTDTQYF.

The gene calls are TRBV28 and TRBJ1-5; D is perhaps TRBD1 (6 bases). The CDR3 consists of 16 residues. Germline-derived CDR1 and CDR2 are MDHEN and SYDVKM. V was clipped by 7 bases and J by 0 bases, with 16 bases between them. CDR3 residues: CASTPDQGYSNQPQHF. As DNA, the CDR3 is TGTGCCAGCACCCCAGATCAGGGGTATAGCAATCAGCCCCAGCATTTT.

The V call is TRBV5-4, the J call TRBJ2-2; 7 bases map to TRBD1. V shed 4 bases, J shed 4 bases, and the junction held 7 bases outside the gene matches. The germline CDR1 and CDR2 sequences are SGHNT and YYREEE (reference sequence). The CDR3 runs 15 residues. The chain's CDR3 is CASSLQGIGTGELFF. The CDR3 DNA is TGTGCCAGCAGCCTACAGGGGATCGGCACCGGGGAGCTGTTTTTT.

The chain employs TRBV7-9 and TRBJ2-5, with no clear D. The CDR3 sequence is 11 residues long. Germline CDR1 and CDR2: SEHNR and FQNEAQ (reference sequence). Trimming removed 4 bases from V and 10 bases from J, with 10 bases in between. CDR3 amino acids: CASSSSVIQYF. CDR3 DNA: TGTGCCAGCAGCTCGTCAGTGATCCAGTACTTC. The full variable domain, rest sourced from reference TRBV7-9 and TRBJ2-5, is DTGVSQNPRHKITKRGQNVTFRCDPISEHNRLYWYRQTLGQGPEFLTYFQNEAQLEKSRLLSDRFSAERPKGSFSTLEIQRTEQGDSAMYLCASSSSVIQYFGPGTRLLVL.

The J gene is TRBJ2-4, the V gene TRBV2, with 12 bases lining up with TRBD2. Trimming at V came to 2 bases and at J to 0 bases, leaving 5 bases not matched to a gene. The CDR3 sequence is 18 residues long. Germline V lookup: CDR1 SNHLY, CDR2 FYNNEI. CDR3 nucleotide sequence: TGTGCCAGCAGTGAACTAGCGGGGGGGCCGTTAGCCAAAAACATTCAGTACTTC. It specifies CASSELAGGPLAKNIQYF.

The chain combines TRBV7-2 with TRBJ1-1, with a weak D call TRBD1 (5 bases). CDR3 size: 14 residues. The germline gives CDR1 SGHTA, CDR2 FQGNSA. V shed 5 bases and J shed 5 bases, with 15 bases lying between them. CDR3 DNA sequence: TGTGCCAGCAGCCCGTCGCGGGGGAGGACTGAAGCTTTCTTT. It yields the protein CASSPSRGRTEAFF.

The genes are TRBV6-5 and TRBJ2-7; 8 nucleotides agree with TRBD1. Germline-derived CDR1 and CDR2 are MNHEY and SVGAGI. This CDR3 has 14 amino acids. V was clipped by 7 bases and J by 2 bases; unmatched bases: 7. CDR3 region: CASTREQGAYEQYF. CDR3 nucleotide sequence: TGTGCCAGCACCCGTGAACAGGGGGCCTACGAGCAGTACTTC.

This rearrangement joins TRBV7-9 to TRBJ2-7; tentatively, D is TRBD1 or TRBD2 (5 bases each). CDR1 and CDR2 (germline): SEHNR, FQNEAQ (reference sequence). Trimming removed 1 base at V and 6 bases at J, with 16 bases between. CDR3 length: 15 residues. In DNA, the CDR3 is TGTGCCAGCAGCTTAGTACTGCTAGCCCAGGGCGAGCAGTACTTC. It translates to CASSLVLLAQGEQYF.

The V gene is TRBV28, the J gene TRBJ2-7, with 8 bases matching TRBD1. J gave up 6 bases and V 2 bases, and 3 bases lay outside the gene matches. CDR3 length equals 13 residues. Germline assignment: CDR1 MDHEN and CDR2 SYDVKM. The CDR3 DNA reads TGTGCCAGCAGTTTACAGGGGGCGGCCGAGCAGTACTTC. This gives the protein CASSLQGAAEQYF.

The V call is TRBV11-3, the J call TRBJ1-2, with unresolved D. V shed 5 bases and J shed 6 bases, with 16 bases lying between them. There are 14 residues in the CDR3. Germline V gene sequence: CDR1 SGHNT, CDR2 YENEEA. In DNA, the CDR3 is TGTGCCAGCAGCACAAGGACTGGGATACATGGCTACACCTTC. This encodes CASSTRTGIHGYTF.

The chain employs TRBV20-1 and TRBJ2-1; the D gene is possibly TRBD1 (6 bases). Germline CDR1 and CDR2: DFQATT and SNEGSKA (reference sequence). Trimming removed 5 bases at V and 7 bases at J, with 9 bases between. The CDR3 runs to 11 residues. CDR3 region: CSAGQGNEQFF. CDR3 nucleotide sequence: TGCAGTGCTGGTCAGGGGAATGAGCAGTTCTTC.

V and J are TRBV27 and TRBJ1-2; D is possibly TRBD1 (5 bases). CDR1 and CDR2 from the germline V gene are MNHEY and SMNVEV (reference sequence). The CDR3 consists of 11 residues. The V end lost 10 bases, the J end lost 1 base, and 7 bases lay between the germline ends. The CDR3 protein is CATDSNYGYTF. CDR3 in DNA: TGTGCCACCGACAGTAACTATGGCTACACCTTC.

This chain uses TRBV7-9 with TRBJ2-7; 13 bases are a match to TRBD2. CDR1 SEHNR and CDR2 FQNEAQ come from the germline V gene (reference sequence). This CDR3 has 18 amino acids. V lost 0 bases, J lost 3 bases, and 8 bases stayed unmatched. The CDR3 protein is CASSLAQGLAGAYYEQYF. CDR3 DNA: TGTGCCAGCAGCTTAGCGCAAGGACTAGCGGGGGCGTACTACGAGCAGTACTTC.